The rows below give T cell receptor beta chains drawn from one sample of a study of cytomegalovirus exposure and HLA in healthy donors. The method was immunoSEQ multiplex PCR; TCRdb's version includes in-frame clones alone and lacks a portion of them. Found here are roughly 110,000 clones, approximately 58% of them singletons; the top ten hold roughly 2.2%. Input material: PBMCs. The receptors derive from a woman under 40 in good health and CMV-seronegative. Each CDR3 is given with its conserved first and last residue. D genes are given only for firm matches. Size is omitted from some rows. Given values are once, few, many or a class for expanded clones.

v_call	d_call	j_call	clone_size	cdr3_aa	cdr3_nt
TRBV27	TRBD2	TRBJ2-5	NA	CASSLLAGGGEETQYF	TGTGCCAGCAGTTTGCTAGCGGGAGGTGGGGAGGAGACCCAGTACTTC
TRBV12-5	TRBD2	TRBJ2-7	NA	CASGLVHEGGPWNEQYF	TGTGCTAGTGGTTTGGTACATGAGGGAGGGCCCTGGAACGAGCAGTACTTC
TRBV19	NA	TRBJ2-1	NA	CASSPLRGGSYNEQFF	TGTGCCAGTAGTCCCCTCAGGGGCGGGAGCTACAATGAGCAGTTCTTC
TRBV11-2	NA	TRBJ2-1	NA	CASAITGVRSDNEQFF	TGTGCCAGCGCCATCACGGGGGTAAGATCGGACAATGAGCAGTTCTTC
TRBV11-2	NA	TRBJ1-3	NA	CASKVAGGSGNTIYF	TGTGCCAGCAAGGTTGCAGGAGGCTCTGGAAACACCATATATTTT
TRBV5-5	TRBD1	TRBJ1-2	few	CASSLQTGGAEYGYTF	TGTGCCAGCAGCCTTCAGACAGGGGGCGCAGAATATGGCTACACCTTC
TRBV11-3	NA	TRBJ2-3	NA	CASSLGVSGLTDTQYF	TGTGCCAGCAGCTTAGGAGTTAGCGGCCTTACAGATACGCAGTATTTT
TRBV9	NA	TRBJ2-3	NA	CASSVEGVGGSDTQYF	TGTGCCAGCAGCGTAGAGGGGGTGGGGGGGTCAGATACGCAGTATTTT
TRBV28	NA	TRBJ1-1	NA	CAIHSTMNTEAFF	TGTGCGATCCACAGCACAATGAACACTGAAGCTTTCTTT
TRBV7-9	NA	TRBJ2-5	NA	CASSPRGRETQYF	TGTGCCAGCAGCCCGCGGGGTAGAGAGACCCAGTACTTC
TRBV28	TRBD1	TRBJ1-3	NA	CASSPGQGVSRRGNTIYF	TGTGCCAGCAGTCCGGGACAGGGGGTATCACGTCGTGGAAACACCATATATTTT
TRBV23-1	NA	TRBJ1-5	NA	CASSLGGRGARQPQHF	TGCGCCAGCAGTCTAGGGGGGCGGGGGGCGCGTCAGCCCCAGCATTTT
TRBV6-1	TRBD2	TRBJ2-5	NA	CASSGGLAGAETQYF	TGTGCCAGCAGTGGGGGACTAGCGGGAGCGGAGACCCAGTACTTC
TRBV7-3	TRBD1	TRBJ1-1	NA	CASSLSGTVGTEAFF	TGTGCCAGCAGCTTATCTGGGACAGTCGGTACTGAAGCTTTCTTT
TRBV29-1	NA	TRBJ2-1	NA	CSVPPGDASYNEQFF	TGCAGCGTCCCTCCGGGGGACGCCTCCTACAATGAGCAGTTCTTC
TRBV6-1	NA	TRBJ1-3	few	CASIGGLLTGNTIYF	TGTGCCAGCATCGGTGGGCTCCTAACTGGAAACACCATATATTTT
TRBV7-8	NA	TRBJ1-2	few	CASSLERFNVYGYTF	TGTGCCAGCAGCTTAGAGCGGTTTAACGTCTATGGCTACACCTTC
TRBV5-1	NA	TRBJ2-3	NA	CASSPGDTQYF	TGCGCCAGCAGCCCCGGGGATACGCAGTATTTT
TRBV10-3	TRBD1	TRBJ2-7	once	CAITNAPGQGVYEQYF	TGTGCCATCACCAACGCCCCGGGACAGGGGGTGTACGAGCAGTACTTC